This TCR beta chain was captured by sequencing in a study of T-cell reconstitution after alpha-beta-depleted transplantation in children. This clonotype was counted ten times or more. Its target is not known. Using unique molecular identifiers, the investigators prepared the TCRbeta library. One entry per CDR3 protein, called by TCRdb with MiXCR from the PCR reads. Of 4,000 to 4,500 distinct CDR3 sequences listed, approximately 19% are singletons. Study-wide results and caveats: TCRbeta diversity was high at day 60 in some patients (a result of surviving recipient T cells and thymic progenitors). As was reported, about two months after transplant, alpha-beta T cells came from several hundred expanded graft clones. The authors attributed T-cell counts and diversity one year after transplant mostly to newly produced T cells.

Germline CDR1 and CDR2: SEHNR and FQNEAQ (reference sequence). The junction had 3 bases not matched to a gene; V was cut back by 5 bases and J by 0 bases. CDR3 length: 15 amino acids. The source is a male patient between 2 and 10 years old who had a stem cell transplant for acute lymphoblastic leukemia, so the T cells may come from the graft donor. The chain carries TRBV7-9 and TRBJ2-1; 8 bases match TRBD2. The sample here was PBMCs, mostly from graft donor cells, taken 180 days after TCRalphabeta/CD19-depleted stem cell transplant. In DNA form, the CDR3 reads TGTGCCAGCAGCCATAGCGGGGACTCCTACAATGAGCAGTTCTTC. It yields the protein CASSHSGDSYNEQFF.